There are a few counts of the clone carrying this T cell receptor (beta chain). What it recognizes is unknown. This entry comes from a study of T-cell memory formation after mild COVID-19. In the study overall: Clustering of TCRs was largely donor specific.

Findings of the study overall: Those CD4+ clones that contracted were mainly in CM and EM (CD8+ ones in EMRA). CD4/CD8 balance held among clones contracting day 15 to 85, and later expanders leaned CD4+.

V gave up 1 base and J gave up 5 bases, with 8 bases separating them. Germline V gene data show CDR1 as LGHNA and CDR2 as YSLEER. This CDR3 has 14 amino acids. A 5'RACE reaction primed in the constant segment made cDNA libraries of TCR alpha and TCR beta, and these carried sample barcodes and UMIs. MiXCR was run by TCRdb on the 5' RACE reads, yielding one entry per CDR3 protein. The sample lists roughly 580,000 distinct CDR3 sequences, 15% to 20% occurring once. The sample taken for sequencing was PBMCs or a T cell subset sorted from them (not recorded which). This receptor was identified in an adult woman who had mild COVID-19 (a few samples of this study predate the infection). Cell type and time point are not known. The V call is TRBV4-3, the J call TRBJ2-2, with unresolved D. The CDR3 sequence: CASSQVWGTGELFF. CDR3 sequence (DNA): TGCGCCAGCAGCCAAGTCTGGGGTACCGGGGAGCTGTTTTTT.